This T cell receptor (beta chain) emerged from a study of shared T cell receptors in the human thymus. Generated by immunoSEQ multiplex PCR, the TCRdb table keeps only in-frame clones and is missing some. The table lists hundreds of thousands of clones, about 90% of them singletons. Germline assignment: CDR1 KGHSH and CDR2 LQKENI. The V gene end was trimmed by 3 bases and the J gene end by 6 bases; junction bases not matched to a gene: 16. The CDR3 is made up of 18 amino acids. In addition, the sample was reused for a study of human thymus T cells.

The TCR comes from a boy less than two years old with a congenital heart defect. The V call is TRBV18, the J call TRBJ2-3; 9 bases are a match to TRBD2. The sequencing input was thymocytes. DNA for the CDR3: TGTGCCAGCTCACCGGTCGGGGCTAGCGGGGACCCGGGGGATACGCAGTATTTT. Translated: CASSPVGASGDPGDTQYF.